This entry is about one T cell receptor (beta chain). The antigen is unknown. CDR1 is SGHVS, CDR2 FQNEAQ, per germline. The V segment lost 0 bases and the J segment 4 bases; nucleotides outside the gene matches: 5. This CDR3 is built from 17 residues. The deep-level immunoSEQ assay was used. It was 200 to 250 ng DNA, around 32,000 T cell genomes, that sorted-subset replicate PCRs used. Assay: immunoSEQ multiplex PCR; the TCRdb copy retains only in-frame clones and omits some. Seen here are about 1 million clones, roughly 75% observed once, and the top ten hold about 1.5%. This sample is drawn from a study of shared clonotypes between healthy human individuals. Study results and limitations: Among the subsets, naive ones generally showed larger estimated richness than memory ones. In a handful of donors, approximately 5% of naive CD4 clonotypes appeared in common.

The TCR originated in a man aged 18 to 29 in good health. The sequenced material came from memory CD4+ T cells sorted from blood. Subset: CD45RA-negative fraction. The rearrangement links TRBV7-8 to TRBJ2-7; 14 positions match TRBD2. The CDR3 DNA sequence: TGTGCCAGCAGCTTAGCGGGGACTAGCGGGAGTAAATACGAGCAGTACTTC. It encodes CASSLAGTSGSKYEQYF.